This T cell receptor beta chain originates from a study of control samples from healthy donors and cancer patients. Germline CDR1 and CDR2: LNHDA and SQIVND (reference sequence). The trim removed 3 bases at V and 10 bases at J, leaving 8 bases unmatched. There are 14 residues in the CDR3. The assay was immunoSEQ multiplex PCR, and TCRdb's table has in-frame clones only and misses some. The table shows 150,000 to 200,000 clones, with 80% to 95% occurring only once. The chain links TRBV19 to TRBJ2-4, with TRBD1 matching 8 bases. The TCR sequence derives from a woman in her thirties in good health. The material sequenced was blood. The CDR3 loop is CASSMSDRAIIQYF. CDR3 bases: TGTGCCAGTAGTATGTCGGACAGGGCGATTATTCAGTACTTC.